This TCR beta chain was documented in a study of cytomegalovirus exposure and HLA in healthy donors. This CDR3 comprises 14 residues. The V end lost 2 bases, the J end lost 2 bases, and 9 bases lay between the germline ends. Germline-derived CDR1 and CDR2 are LNHNV and YYDKDF (reference sequence). Amplification used 60 Vbeta primers and 13 Jbeta primers. Sequencing used immunoSEQ multiplex PCR; TCRdb keeps in-frame clones, though not all of them. The sample has around 98,000 clones; roughly 76% are singletons. Remarks on this clone: What it binds is not known.

Study findings and constraints: In a later analysis, HLA-associated beta chains showed higher expansion and lower generation probabilities than comparable chains. Reports credit the classifier with highly specific, highly sensitive diagnosis of cytomegalovirus status. Roughly even sequencing depth across donors was the assumption behind the presence/absence analyses.

The receptor was derived from a human donor in good health. Specimen: PBMCs. The J gene is TRBJ1-1, the V gene TRBV15, with unresolved D. In DNA form, the CDR3 reads TGTGCCACCAGCAGACAACGACACAACACTGAAGCTTTCTTT. Protein: CATSRQRHNTEAFF. Complete variable domain (other parts from reference TRBV15 and TRBJ1-1): DAMVIQNPRYQVTQFGKPVTLSCSQTLNHNVMYWYQQKSSQAPKLLFHYYDKDFNNEADTPDNFQSRRPNTSFCFLDIRSPGLGDTAMYLCATSRQRHNTEAFFGQGTRLTVV.